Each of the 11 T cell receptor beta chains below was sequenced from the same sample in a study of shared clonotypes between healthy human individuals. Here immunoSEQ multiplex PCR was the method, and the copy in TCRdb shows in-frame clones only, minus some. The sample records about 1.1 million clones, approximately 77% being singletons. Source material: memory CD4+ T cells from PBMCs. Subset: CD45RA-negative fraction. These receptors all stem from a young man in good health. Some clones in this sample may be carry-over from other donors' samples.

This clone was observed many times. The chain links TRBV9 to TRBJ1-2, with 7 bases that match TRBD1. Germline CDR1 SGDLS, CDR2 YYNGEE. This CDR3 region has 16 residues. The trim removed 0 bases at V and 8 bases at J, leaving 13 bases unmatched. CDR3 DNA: TGTGCCAGCAGCGTAGCCCCGACAGGGCCGGCTCAAGGCTACACCTTC. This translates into CASSVAPTGPAQGYTF.

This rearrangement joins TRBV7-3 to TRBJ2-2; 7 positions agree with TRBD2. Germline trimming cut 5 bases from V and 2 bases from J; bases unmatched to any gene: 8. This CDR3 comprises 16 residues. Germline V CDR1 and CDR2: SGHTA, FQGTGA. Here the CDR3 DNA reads TGTGCCAGCAGCCGACTACCGGGGGGAAACACCGGGGAGCTGTTTTTT. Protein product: CASSRLPGGNTGELFF.

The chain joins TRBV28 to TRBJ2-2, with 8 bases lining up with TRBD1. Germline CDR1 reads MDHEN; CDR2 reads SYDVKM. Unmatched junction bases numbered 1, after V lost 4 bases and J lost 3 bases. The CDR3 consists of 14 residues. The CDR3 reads CASSSTGDTGELFF. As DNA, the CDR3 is TGTGCCAGCAGTTCGACAGGGGACACCGGGGAGCTGTTTTTT.

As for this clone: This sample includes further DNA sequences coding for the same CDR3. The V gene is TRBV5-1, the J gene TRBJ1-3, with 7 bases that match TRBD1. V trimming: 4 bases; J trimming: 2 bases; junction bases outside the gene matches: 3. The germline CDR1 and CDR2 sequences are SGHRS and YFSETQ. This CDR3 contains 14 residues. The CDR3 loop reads CASSPGQAGNTIYF. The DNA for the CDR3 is TGCGCCAGCAGCCCTGGACAGGCTGGAAACACCATATATTTT.

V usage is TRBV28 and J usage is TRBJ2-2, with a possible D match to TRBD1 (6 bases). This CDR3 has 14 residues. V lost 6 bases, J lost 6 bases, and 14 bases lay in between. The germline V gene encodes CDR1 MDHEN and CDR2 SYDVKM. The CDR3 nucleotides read TGTGCCAGCAGATCGTCCGGGACATCCGGGGAGCTGTTTTTT. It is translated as CASRSSGTSGELFF.

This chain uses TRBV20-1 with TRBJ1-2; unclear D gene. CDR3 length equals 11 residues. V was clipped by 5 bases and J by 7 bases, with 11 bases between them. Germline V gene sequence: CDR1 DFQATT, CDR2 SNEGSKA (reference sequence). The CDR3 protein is CSAPLAPGYTF. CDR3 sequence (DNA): TGCAGTGCTCCACTCGCCCCTGGCTACACCTTC.

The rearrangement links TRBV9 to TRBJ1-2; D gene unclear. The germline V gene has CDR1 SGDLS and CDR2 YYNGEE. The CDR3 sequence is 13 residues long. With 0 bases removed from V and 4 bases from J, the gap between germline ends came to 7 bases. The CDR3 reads CASSVGTVYGYTF. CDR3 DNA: TGTGCCAGCAGCGTAGGGACGGTCTATGGCTACACCTTC. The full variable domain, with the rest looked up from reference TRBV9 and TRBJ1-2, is DSGVTQTPKHLITATGQRVTLRCSPRSGDLSVYWYQQSLDQGLQFLIQYYNGEERAKGNILERFSAQQFPDLHSELNLSSLELGDSALYFCASSVGTVYGYTFGSGTRLTVV.

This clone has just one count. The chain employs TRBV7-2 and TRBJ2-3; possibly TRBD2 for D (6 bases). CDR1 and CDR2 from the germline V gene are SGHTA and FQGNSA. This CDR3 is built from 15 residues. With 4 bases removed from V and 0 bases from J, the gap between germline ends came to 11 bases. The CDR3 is CASSSRRGSTDTQYF. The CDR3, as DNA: TGTGCCAGCAGCTCAAGGAGGGGAAGCACAGATACGCAGTATTTT.

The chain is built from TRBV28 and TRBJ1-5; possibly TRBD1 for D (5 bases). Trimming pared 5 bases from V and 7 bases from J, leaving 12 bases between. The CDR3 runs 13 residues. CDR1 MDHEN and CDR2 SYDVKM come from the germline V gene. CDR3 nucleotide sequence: TGTGCCAGCAGTGGGGACCAACGGCAGCCCCAGCATTTT. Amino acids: CASSGDQRQPQHF.

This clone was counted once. The CDR3 sequence is CASSLVRESYEQYF. CDR3 sequence (DNA): TGCGCCAGCAGCTTGGTTCGGGAGTCCTACGAGCAGTACTTC. This rearrangement joins TRBV5-1 to TRBJ2-7; D is perhaps TRBD2 (6 bases). The CDR3 length is 14 residues. Per the germline V gene, CDR1 is SGHRS and CDR2 is YFSETQ. V lost 0 bases to trimming and J lost 1 base, with 8 bases between them.

The CDR3 DNA reads as TGTGCCAGCAGCCCTGGAGGGGCGGGAGTCGGAACAGATACGCAGTATTTT. It is translated as CASSPGGAGVGTDTQYF. The chain recombines TRBV4-2 with TRBJ2-3; 7 bases are a match to TRBD2. The V segment lost 4 bases and the J segment 3 bases; nucleotides outside the gene matches: 13. CDR1 is LGHNA and CDR2 is YNFKEQ in the germline V gene. CDR3 size: 17 residues.